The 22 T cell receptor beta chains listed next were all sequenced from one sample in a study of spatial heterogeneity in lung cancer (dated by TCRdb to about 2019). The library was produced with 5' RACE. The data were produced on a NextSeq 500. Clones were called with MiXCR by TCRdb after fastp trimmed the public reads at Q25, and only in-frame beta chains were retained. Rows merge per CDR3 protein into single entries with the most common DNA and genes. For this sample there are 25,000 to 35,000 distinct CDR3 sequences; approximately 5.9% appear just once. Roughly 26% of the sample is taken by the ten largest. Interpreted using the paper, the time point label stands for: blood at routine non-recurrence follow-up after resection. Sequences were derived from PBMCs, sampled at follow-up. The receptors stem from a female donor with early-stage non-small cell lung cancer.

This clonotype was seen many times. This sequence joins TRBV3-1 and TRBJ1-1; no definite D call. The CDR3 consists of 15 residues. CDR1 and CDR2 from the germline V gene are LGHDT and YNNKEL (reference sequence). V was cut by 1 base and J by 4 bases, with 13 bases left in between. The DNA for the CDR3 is TGTGCCAGCAGCCAAGCCTTGCGGAGATCCACTGAAGCTTTCTTT. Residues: CASSQALRRSTEAFF.

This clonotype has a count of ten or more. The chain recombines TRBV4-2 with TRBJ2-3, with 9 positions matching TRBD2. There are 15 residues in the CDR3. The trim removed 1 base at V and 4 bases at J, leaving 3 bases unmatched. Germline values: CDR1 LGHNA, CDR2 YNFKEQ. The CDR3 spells CASSQGAGGPDTQYF. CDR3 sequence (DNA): TGTGCCAGCAGCCAAGGGGCGGGAGGGCCAGATACGCAGTATTTT.

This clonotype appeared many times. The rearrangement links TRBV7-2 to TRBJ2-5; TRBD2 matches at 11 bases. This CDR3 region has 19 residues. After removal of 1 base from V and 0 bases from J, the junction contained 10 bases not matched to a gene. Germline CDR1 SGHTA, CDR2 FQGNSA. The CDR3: CASSLGLAGGPRYQETQYF. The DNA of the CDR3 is TGTGCCAGCAGCTTAGGGCTAGCGGGAGGCCCCCGGTACCAAGAGACCCAGTACTTC.

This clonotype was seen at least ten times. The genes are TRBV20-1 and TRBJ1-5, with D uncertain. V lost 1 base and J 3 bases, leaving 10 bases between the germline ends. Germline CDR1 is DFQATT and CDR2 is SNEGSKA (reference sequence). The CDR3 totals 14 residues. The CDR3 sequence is CSARVGGNNQPQHF. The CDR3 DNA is TGCAGTGCTAGAGTGGGAGGGAACAATCAGCCCCAGCATTTT.

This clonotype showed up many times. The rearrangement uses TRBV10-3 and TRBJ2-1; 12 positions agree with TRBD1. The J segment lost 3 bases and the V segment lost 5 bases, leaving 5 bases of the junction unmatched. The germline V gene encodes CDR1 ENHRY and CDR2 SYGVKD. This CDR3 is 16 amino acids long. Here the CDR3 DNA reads TGTGCCATCAGTTCGGGGACAGGGGGCGGCTACAATGAGCAGTTCTTC. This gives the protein CAISSGTGGGYNEQFF.

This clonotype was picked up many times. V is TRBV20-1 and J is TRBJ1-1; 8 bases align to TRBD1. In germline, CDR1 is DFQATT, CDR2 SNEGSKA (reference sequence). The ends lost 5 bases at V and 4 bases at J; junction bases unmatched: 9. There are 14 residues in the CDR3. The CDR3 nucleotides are TGCAGTGCTCGCTCAGGACAGGGAAGCACTGAAGCTTTCTTT. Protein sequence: CSARSGQGSTEAFF.

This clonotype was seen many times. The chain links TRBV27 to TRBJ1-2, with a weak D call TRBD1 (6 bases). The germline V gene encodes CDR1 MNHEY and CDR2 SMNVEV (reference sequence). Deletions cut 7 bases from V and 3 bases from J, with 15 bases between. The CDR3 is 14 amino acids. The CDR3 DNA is TGTGCCAGCAAAGGCGGGGGGCGCGACTATGGCTACACCTTC. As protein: CASKGGGRDYGYTF.

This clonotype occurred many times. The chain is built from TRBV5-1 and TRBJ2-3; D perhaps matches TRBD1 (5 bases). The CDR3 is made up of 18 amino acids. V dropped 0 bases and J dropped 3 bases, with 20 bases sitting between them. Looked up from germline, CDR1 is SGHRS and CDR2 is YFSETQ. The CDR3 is CASSLGDRAPLGTDTQYF. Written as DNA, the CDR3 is TGCGCCAGCAGCTTGGGTGACAGAGCTCCCCTGGGGACAGATACGCAGTATTTT.

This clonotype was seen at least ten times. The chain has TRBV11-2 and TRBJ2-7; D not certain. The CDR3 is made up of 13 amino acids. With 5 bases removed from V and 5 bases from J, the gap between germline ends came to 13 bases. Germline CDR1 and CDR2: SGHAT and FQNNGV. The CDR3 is CASSPALVNEQYF. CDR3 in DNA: TGTGCCAGCAGCCCAGCCCTGGTTAACGAGCAGTACTTC.

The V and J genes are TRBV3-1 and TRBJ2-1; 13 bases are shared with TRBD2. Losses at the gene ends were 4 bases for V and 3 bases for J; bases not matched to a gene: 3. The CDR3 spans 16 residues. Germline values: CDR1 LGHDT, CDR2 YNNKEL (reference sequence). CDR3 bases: TGTGCCAGCAGCCCGGGACTAGCGGGACTCTACAATGAGCAGTTCTTC. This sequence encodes CASSPGLAGLYNEQFF.

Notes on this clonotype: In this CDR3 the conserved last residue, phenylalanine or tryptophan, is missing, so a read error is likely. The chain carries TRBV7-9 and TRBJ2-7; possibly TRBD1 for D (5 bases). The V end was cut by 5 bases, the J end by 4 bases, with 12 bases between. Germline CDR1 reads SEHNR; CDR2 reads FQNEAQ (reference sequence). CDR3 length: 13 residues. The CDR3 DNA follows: TGTGCCAGCAGCCCAATAGGGGAATACGAGCAGTACTCC. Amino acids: CASSPIGEYEQYS.

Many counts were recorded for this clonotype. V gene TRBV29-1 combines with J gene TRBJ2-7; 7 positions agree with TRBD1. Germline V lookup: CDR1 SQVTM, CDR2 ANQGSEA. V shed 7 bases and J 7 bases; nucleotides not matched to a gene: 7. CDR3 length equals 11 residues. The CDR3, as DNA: TGCAGCGCAACAGGGGTAGGGGAGCAGTACTTC. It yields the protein CSATGVGEQYF.

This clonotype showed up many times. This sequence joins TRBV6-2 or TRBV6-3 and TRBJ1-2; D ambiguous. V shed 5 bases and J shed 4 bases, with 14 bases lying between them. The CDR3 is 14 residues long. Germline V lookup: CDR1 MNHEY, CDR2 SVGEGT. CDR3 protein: CASSLYDNSYGYTF. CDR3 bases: TGTGCCAGCAGTCTCTACGACAACTCCTATGGCTACACCTTC.

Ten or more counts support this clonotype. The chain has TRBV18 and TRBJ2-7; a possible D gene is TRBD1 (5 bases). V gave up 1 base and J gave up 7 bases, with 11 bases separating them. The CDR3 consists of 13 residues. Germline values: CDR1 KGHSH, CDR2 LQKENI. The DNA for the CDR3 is TGTGCCAGCTCACCACGCCAGGGTGAGGAGCAGTACTTC. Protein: CASSPRQGEEQYF.

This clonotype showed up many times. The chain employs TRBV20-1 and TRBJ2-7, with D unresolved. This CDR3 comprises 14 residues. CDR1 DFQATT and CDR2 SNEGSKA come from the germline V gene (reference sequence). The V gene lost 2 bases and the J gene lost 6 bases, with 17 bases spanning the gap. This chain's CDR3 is CSARHRLGITEQYF. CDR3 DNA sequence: TGCAGTGCTAGACATCGCCTAGGTATAACCGAGCAGTACTTC.

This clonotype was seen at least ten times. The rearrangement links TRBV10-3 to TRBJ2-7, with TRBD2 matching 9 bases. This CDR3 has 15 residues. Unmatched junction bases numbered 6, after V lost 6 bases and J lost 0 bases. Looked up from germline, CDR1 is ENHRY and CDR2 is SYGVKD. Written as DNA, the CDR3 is TGTGCCATCAGCGCGAGACTAGCGGACTCCTACGAGCAGTACTTC. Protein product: CAISARLADSYEQYF.

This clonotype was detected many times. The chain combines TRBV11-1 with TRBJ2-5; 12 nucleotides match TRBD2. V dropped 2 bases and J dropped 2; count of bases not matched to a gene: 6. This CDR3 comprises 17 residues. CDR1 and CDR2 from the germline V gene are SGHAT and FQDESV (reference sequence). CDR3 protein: CASSLRSGLAGQETQYF. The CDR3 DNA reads TGTGCCAGCAGCTTAAGGTCCGGACTAGCGGGACAAGAGACCCAGTACTTC.

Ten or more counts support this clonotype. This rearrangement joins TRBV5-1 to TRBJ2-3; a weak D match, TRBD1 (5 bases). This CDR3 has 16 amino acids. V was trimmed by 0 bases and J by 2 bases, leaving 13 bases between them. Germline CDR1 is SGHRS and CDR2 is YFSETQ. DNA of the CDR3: TGCGCCAGCAGCTTGGGACAGATTACCAACACAGATACGCAGTATTTT. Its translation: CASSLGQITNTDTQYF.

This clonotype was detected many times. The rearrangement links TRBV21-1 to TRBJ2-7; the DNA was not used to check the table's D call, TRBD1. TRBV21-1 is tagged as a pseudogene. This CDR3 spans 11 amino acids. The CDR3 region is CASGAGTEQYF. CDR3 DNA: TGTGCCAGCGGGGCGGGAACCGAGCAGTACTTC.

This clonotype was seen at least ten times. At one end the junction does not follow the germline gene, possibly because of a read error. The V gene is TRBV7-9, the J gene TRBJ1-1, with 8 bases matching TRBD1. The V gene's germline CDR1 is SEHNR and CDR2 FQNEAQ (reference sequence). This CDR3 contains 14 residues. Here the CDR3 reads CASSLGQVNTEAFF. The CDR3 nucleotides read TGTGCCAGCAGCTTGGGACAGGTGAATACTGAAGCTTTCTTT.

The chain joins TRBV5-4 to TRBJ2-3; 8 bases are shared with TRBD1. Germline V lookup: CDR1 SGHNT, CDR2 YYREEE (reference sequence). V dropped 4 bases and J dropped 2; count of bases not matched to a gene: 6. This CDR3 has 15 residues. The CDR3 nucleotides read TGTGCCAGCAGCCTGGGGGACAGGTACACAGATACGCAGTATTTT. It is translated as CASSLGDRYTDTQYF.

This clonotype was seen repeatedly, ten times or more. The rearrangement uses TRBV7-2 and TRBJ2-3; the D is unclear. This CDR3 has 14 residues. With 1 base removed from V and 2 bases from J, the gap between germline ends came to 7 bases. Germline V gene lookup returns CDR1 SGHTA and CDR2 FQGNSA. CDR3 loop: CASSLGENTDTQYF. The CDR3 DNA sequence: TGTGCCAGCAGCTTAGGAGAGAACACAGATACGCAGTATTTT. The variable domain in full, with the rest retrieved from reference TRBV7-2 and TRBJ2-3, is GAGVSQSPSNKVTEKGKDVELRCDPISGHTALYWYRQSLGQGLEFLIYFQGNSAPDKSGLPSDRFSAERTGGSVSTLTIQRTQQEDSAVYLCASSLGENTDTQYFGPGTRLTVL.